These 6 T cell receptor beta chains share one sample of origin, sequenced in a study of blood T cell repertoires in COVID-19. The assay was immunoSEQ multiplex PCR, and TCRdb's table has in-frame clones only and misses some. The sample has roughly 260,000 clones, roughly 87% seen once. Sequenced sample: PBMCs or T cells enriched from blood (not recorded which). These receptors were taken from a woman between 25 and 40 years old with acute COVID-19.

The J gene is TRBJ1-1, the V gene TRBV5-1; 7 nucleotides agree with TRBD1. The CDR3 contains 16 residues. Germline lookup yields CDR1 SGHRS and CDR2 YFSETQ. Unmatched junction bases numbered 10, after V lost 4 bases and J lost 1 base. CDR3 sequence (DNA): TGCGCCAGCAGCGCTGGCTACGGGACAGCGAACACTGAAGCTTTCTTT. It specifies CASSAGYGTANTEAFF.

The chain employs TRBV6-1 and TRBJ2-3; 7 nucleotides align to TRBD2. This CDR3 has 17 amino acids. V lost 3 bases to trimming and J lost 1 base; unmatched junction nucleotides: 10. CDR1 is MNHNS and CDR2 is SASEGT in the germline V gene. The CDR3 loop is CASSDMEVREGTDTQYF. In DNA form, the CDR3 reads TGTGCCAGCAGTGATATGGAGGTCCGGGAGGGCACAGATACGCAGTATTTT.

In its sample, this clone was seen once. The rearrangement uses TRBV14 and TRBJ2-5; D call uncertain. The V end lost 1 base, the J end lost 4 bases, and 7 bases lay between the germline ends. This CDR3 is built from 13 residues. The germline CDR1 and CDR2 sequences are SGHDN and FVKESK. The CDR3 reads CASSQARRETQYF. The CDR3 bases are TGTGCCAGCAGCCAAGCTAGAAGAGAGACCCAGTACTTC.

The V call is TRBV10-3, the J call TRBJ2-3; TRBD1 agrees at 7 bases. The V gene end was trimmed by 0 bases and the J gene end by 5 bases; junction bases not matched to a gene: 17. The CDR3 runs to 19 residues. The V gene's germline CDR1 is ENHRY and CDR2 SYGVKD. CDR3 residues: CAISESASGGIAVLDTQYF. In DNA, the CDR3 is TGTGCCATCAGTGAGTCAGCGTCAGGGGGAATTGCGGTTTTAGATACGCAGTATTTT.

The rearrangement links TRBV5-7 to TRBJ1-5; TRBD1 agrees at 8 bases. TRBV5-7 carries the ORF label, with uncertain function. This CDR3 spans 16 amino acids. Trimming took 3 bases from V and 3 from J; bases not matched to a gene: 8. CDR3 region: CASSSDGQGINQPQHF. In DNA, the CDR3 is TGTGCCAGCAGCTCGGACGGACAGGGTATCAATCAGCCCCAGCATTTT.

The rearrangement joins TRBV4-1 to TRBJ1-1; D may be TRBD1 (6 bases). Trimming shortened V by 0 bases and J by 3 bases, and 14 bases separated the two germline ends. This CDR3 is 16 amino acids long. CDR1 is MGHRA, CDR2 YSYEKL, per germline. CDR3 bases: TGCGCCAGCAGCCAAGATGCAGGGGAGTATGACACTGAAGCTTTCTTT. Its protein product is CASSQDAGEYDTEAFF.